This T cell receptor (beta chain) was sequenced for a study of blood T cells in healthy people across ages. Study-wide results and caveats: Strong correlation existed between TCR beta diversity and naive T cell percentage. Higher diversity, along with more naive CD4+ cells, distinguished long-lived donors from aged donors.

This clonotype was seen repeatedly, ten times or more. Its antigen remains unidentified. The people who gave samples were healthy Caucasians from Russia, aged roughly 6 to 100. The CDR3 contains 13 residues. V dropped 5 bases and J dropped 5 bases, with 12 bases sitting between them. CDR1 and CDR2 (germline): SGHVS, FNYEAQ. A second 7 to 11 cycle PCR used barcoded and J-beta primers. Each cDNA molecule, via a template-switch adaptor with 12 random nucleotides, was tagged. TCRdb re-called the 5' RACE reads with MiXCR, one entry per CDR3 protein. The sample holds about 650,000 distinct CDR3 sequences, about 34% seen once.

The sample taken for sequencing was blood. V and J are TRBV7-6 and TRBJ2-5; D perhaps matches TRBD2 (6 bases). This clonotype originated in a woman aged 80 or over in good health. The CDR3 DNA is TGTGCCAGCAGCCTTACACGGGGGGAGACCCAGTACTTC. Translated: CASSLTRGETQYF.